The 6 T cell receptor beta chains listed next were all sequenced from one sample in a study of graft-versus-host responses after intestinal transplantation. Assay: immunoSEQ multiplex PCR; the TCRdb copy retains only in-frame clones and omits some. Here the sample spans about 38,000 clones, around 83% being singletons. This material consisted of PBMCs, taken less than 1,400 days after transplant. The receptors were sampled from a human patient who received an intestinal transplant, so some T cells may come from the graft donor.

V is TRBV2 and J is TRBJ2-3, with TRBD1 matching over 10 bases. V trimming: 7 bases; J trimming: 2 bases; junction bases outside the gene matches: 6. CDR1 and CDR2 (germline): SNHLY, FYNNEI. The CDR3 runs 15 residues. CDR3 DNA: TGTGCCAGCATGAGGGACAGGGGATACACAGATACGCAGTATTTT. Protein sequence: CASMRDRGYTDTQYF. Complete variable domain (other parts from reference TRBV2 and TRBJ2-3): EPEVTQTPSHQVTQMGQEVILRCVPISNHLYFYWYRQILGQKVEFLVSFYNNEISEKSEIFDDQFSVERPDGSNFTLKIRSTKLEDSAMYFCASMRDRGYTDTQYFGPGTRLTVL.

A few counts support this clone. The rearrangement links TRBV30 to TRBJ2-7, with D unresolved. V dropped 0 bases and J dropped 5 bases, with 8 bases sitting between them. The germline gives CDR1 GTSNPN, CDR2 SVGIG (reference sequence). The CDR3 spans 12 residues. The CDR3 sequence is CAWSVFGDEQYF. CDR3 DNA sequence: TGTGCCTGGAGTGTTTTTGGGGACGAGCAGTACTTC. The full variable domain, in which reference TRBV30 and TRBJ2-7 provide the parts outside the CDR3, is SQTIHQWPATLVQPVGSPLSLECTVEGTSNPNLYWYRQAAGRGLQLLFYSVGIGQISSEVPQNLSASRPQDRQFILSSKKLLLSDSGFYLCAWSVFGDEQYFGPGTRLTVT.

The V and J genes are TRBV14 and TRBJ1-2, with D uncertain. Trimming pared 4 bases from V and 8 bases from J, leaving 14 bases between. The germline V gene has CDR1 SGHDN and CDR2 FVKESK. The CDR3 is 13 amino acids. Here the CDR3 reads CASSPAPSRGYTF. The CDR3 DNA reads as TGTGCCAGCAGCCCCGCCCCCTCTCGGGGCTACACCTTC.

The chain employs TRBV6-5 and TRBJ2-7, with 9 bases that match TRBD1. The CDR3 covers 16 residues. Germline V lookup: CDR1 MNHEY, CDR2 SVGAGI. The V gene end was trimmed by 0 bases and the J gene end by 3 bases; junction bases not matched to a gene: 6. The CDR3 here is CASSYSLGTGYYEQYF. DNA for the CDR3: TGTGCCAGCAGTTACTCTTTAGGGACAGGGTACTACGAGCAGTACTTC.

The rearrangement links TRBV19 to TRBJ2-4, with D tentatively TRBD1 (5 bases). Germline CDR1 LNHDA, CDR2 SQIVND (reference sequence). Trimming cost V 1 base and J 4 bases, with 11 bases left between them. The CDR3 is 15 amino acids. CDR3 DNA sequence: TGTGCCAGTAGTATAGGCAGGGCTGAGAAAAACATTCAGTACTTC. This codes for CASSIGRAEKNIQYF.

This rearrangement joins TRBV6-5 to TRBJ2-2; TRBD1 is a possible D gene (6 bases). Germline assignment: CDR1 MNHEY and CDR2 SVGAGI. The CDR3 consists of 14 residues. Trimming took 8 bases from V and 0 from J, leaving 10 bases between them. CDR3 DNA: TGTGCCAGCTCTCGGACAGCGAACACCGGGGAGCTGTTTTTT. Translation: CASSRTANTGELFF.